The clone carrying this T cell receptor beta chain was picked up many times. This sample was included in a study of T cells in Graves' hyperthyroidism and ophthalmopathy. Germline assignment: CDR1 MDHEN and CDR2 SYDVKM. V lost 8 bases and J 6 bases, leaving 16 bases between the germline ends. There are 13 residues in the CDR3. Diagnosis rested on symptoms, serum thyroxine and TRAb, thyroid ultrasound, and orbital computed tomography. Amplification of TCR beta CDR3 regions used RNA as the template. The HTBI primer set served for first-round RT-PCR of the TCR CDR3. TCRdb redid the calling of the multiplex PCR reads with MiXCR, one entry per CDR3 protein. The table records 640,000 or so distinct CDR3 sequences, roughly 14% of them present only once.

The sample consisted of blood. The origin of this receptor is a woman between 40 and 55 years old with Graves' ophthalmopathy. V and J are TRBV28 and TRBJ2-5; D possibly corresponds to TRBD2 (6 bases). CDR3 amino acids: CASGSPAGKTQYF. The CDR3 DNA follows: TGTGCCAGCGGATCCCCGGCGGGGAAGACCCAGTACTTC. Supplemented by reference TRBV28 and TRBJ2-5, the full variable domain reads DVKVTQSSRYLVKRTGEKVFLECVQDMDHENMFWYRQDPGLGLRLIYFSYDVKMKEKGDIPEGYSVSREKKERFSLILESASTNQTSMYLCASGSPAGKTQYFGPGTRLLVL.